The clone carrying this T cell receptor beta chain was seen a single time. Assay: immunoSEQ multiplex PCR; the TCRdb copy retains only in-frame clones and omits some. The sample yields under 40,000 clones, roughly 85% seen once. The source of the sample is a study of blood T cell repertoires in COVID-19. Turning to the study itself: Acute and convalescent COVID-19 samples came from the United States, Italy and Spain. The cDNA or gDNA used as material had been derived from T cells, B-cell-depleted T cells, or PBMCs.

V gave up 1 base and J gave up 4 bases, with 8 bases separating them. Germline CDR1 GTSNPN, CDR2 SVGIG (reference sequence). The CDR3 is made up of 13 amino acids. Sequencing was carried out using peripheral blood. The receptor comes from a human donor with acute or convalescent COVID-19. The donor label of this sample is uncertain. This chain links TRBV30 with TRBJ1-5, with unresolved D. For the CDR3, the DNA is TGTGCCTGGAGTGGTAACGGGAATCAGCCCCAGCATTTT. Amino acid sequence: CAWSGNGNQPQHF.